The 5 T cell receptor beta chains below were found in one sample sequenced in a study of OX40 agonist ivuxolimab in advanced cancers. The table came from immunoSEQ multiplex PCR; TCRdb's copy has only in-frame clones and leaves some out. The sample holds approximately 63,000 clones, roughly 89% seen once. This specimen consisted of CD4+ or CD8+ T cells sorted from blood, obtained in a trial of the OX40 agonist ivuxolimab. All receptors come from an adult with an advanced solid tumor such as melanoma, head and neck, liver or kidney cancer.

This clone appeared a few times. The rearrangement links TRBV5-6 to TRBJ2-7, with 8 bases fitting TRBD1. Germline assignment: CDR1 SGHDT and CDR2 YYEEEE. This CDR3 is 15 amino acids long. J was trimmed by 4 bases and V by 3 bases; bases with no gene match: 9. The CDR3 sequence is CASSSTPGGLYEQYF. For the CDR3, the DNA is TGTGCCAGCAGCTCGACGCCAGGGGGCTTATACGAGCAGTACTTC. The variable domain in full, completed from reference TRBV5-6 and TRBJ2-7, reads DAGVTQSPTHLIKTRGQQVTLRCSPKSGHDTVSWYQQALGQGPQFIFQYYEEEERQRGNFPDRFSGHQFPNYSSELNVNALLLGDSALYLCASSSTPGGLYEQYFGPGTRLTVT.

This clone was observed a single time. The chain has TRBV6-1 and TRBJ2-3; unclear D gene. From germline, CDR1 is MNHNS and CDR2 SASEGT. V was pared by 5 bases and J by 2 bases, with 11 bases between. This CDR3 region has 14 residues. CDR3 coding DNA: TGTGCCAGCAGTCGCTTAACAATCACAGATACGCAGTATTTT. It yields the protein CASSRLTITDTQYF.

This rearrangement joins TRBV4-1 to TRBJ1-2; weak D call: TRBD1 (5 bases). The CDR3 has 13 residues. V lost 3 bases to trimming and J lost 0 bases, with 5 bases between them. The germline gives CDR1 MGHRA, CDR2 YSYEKL. CDR3 protein: CASSHRANYGYTF. The CDR3 DNA reads TGCGCCAGCAGCCACAGGGCTAACTATGGCTACACCTTC.

V gene TRBV21-1 combines with J gene TRBJ2-7; the D segment call TRBD2 is taken from the table without a DNA check. TRBV21-1 is shown as a pseudogene. This CDR3 comprises 17 residues. The CDR3 loop reads CASSPPSTSGTTYEQYF. The CDR3 coding sequence is TGTGCCAGCAGCCCCCCTTCGACTAGCGGGACCACCTACGAGCAGTACTTC.

This sequence joins TRBV6-6 and TRBJ2-2; 10 bases match TRBD2. Losses at the gene ends were 5 bases for V and 1 base for J; bases not matched to a gene: 1. This CDR3 comprises 15 residues. Germline lookup yields CDR1 MNHNY and CDR2 SVGAGI (reference sequence). CDR3 nucleotides: TGTGCCAGCAGTCGGACTAGCGGGAACACCGGGGAGCTGTTTTTT. This encodes CASSRTSGNTGELFF.